A single sample is the source of the 13 T cell receptor beta chains below, sequenced in a study of Ad26.COV2.S vaccination and SARS-CoV-2 variants. Data came from immunoSEQ multiplex PCR; TCRdb stores just in-frame clones and leaves some out. The repertoire consists of roughly 300,000 clones, with 80% to 90% occurring once and the leading ten covering around 5%. Indicated treatment: over 15 received Ad26.COV2.S at low or high dose, single or two shots; about five received placebo; per-sample allocation not given. Specimens were obtained on day 63 following the first vaccine or placebo injection. Sequencing was performed on peripheral blood, taken in a trial of Ad26.COV2.S vaccine versus placebo. The receptors shown here come from a person aged 18-60 years who received the Ad26.COV2.S COVID-19 vaccine or a placebo.

The genes are TRBV19 and TRBJ2-2; the match to TRBD1 covers 9 bases. Germline CDR1 and CDR2: LNHDA and SQIVND (reference sequence). V shed 5 bases and J 3 bases; nucleotides not matched to a gene: 7. This CDR3 has 16 amino acids. CDR3 amino acids: CASSYRDRVYTGELFF. The DNA for the CDR3 is TGTGCCAGTAGTTACCGGGACAGGGTTTACACCGGGGAGCTGTTTTTT. Supplemented by reference TRBV19 and TRBJ2-2, the full variable domain reads DGGITQSPKYLFRKEGQNVTLSCEQNLNHDAMYWYRQDPGQGLRLIYYSQIVNDFQKGDIAEGYSVSREKKESFPLTVTSAQKNPTAFYLCASSYRDRVYTGELFFGEGSRLTVL.

This chain joins TRBV4-2 and TRBJ2-4, with 8 bases matching TRBD2. Germline CDR1 is LGHNA and CDR2 is YNFKEQ. The CDR3 extends over 17 amino acids. Losses at the gene ends were 1 base for V and 3 bases for J; bases not matched to a gene: 8. In DNA, the CDR3 is TGTGCCAGCAGCCAAGGGGCGGGGGGCTCGGACAAAAACATTCAGTACTTC. Protein sequence: CASSQGAGGSDKNIQYF.

The chain recombines TRBV5-4 with TRBJ2-5, with D perhaps assigned TRBD1 or TRBD2 (5 bases each). V was cut by 2 bases and J by 3 bases, with 11 bases left in between. This CDR3 region has 14 residues. Germline CDR1 is SGHNT and CDR2 is YYREEE (reference sequence). The CDR3 sequence is CASSFTRDEETQYF. The CDR3 DNA reads as TGTGCCAGCAGCTTTACCCGGGACGAAGAGACCCAGTACTTC. Drawing the rest from reference TRBV5-4 and TRBJ2-5, the complete variable domain is ETGVTQSPTHLIKTRGQQVTLRCSSQSGHNTVSWYQQALGQGPQFIFQYYREEENGRGNFPPRFSGLQFPNYSSELNVNALELDDSALYLCASSFTRDEETQYFGPGTRLLVL.

The chain joins TRBV18 to TRBJ2-3; TRBD2 is a possible D gene (6 bases). Trimming removed 6 bases at V and 1 base at J, with 11 bases between. Germline assignment: CDR1 KGHSH and CDR2 LQKENI. The CDR3 runs 14 residues. CDR3 nucleotides: TGTGCCAGCTCGCTCAGCGGGCGCACAGATACGCAGTATTTT. Translation: CASSLSGRTDTQYF.

This chain connects TRBV19 to TRBJ1-1, with TRBD1 as a possible D gene (5 bases). The V and J ends lost 7 bases and 0 bases respectively, with 21 bases between them. The length of the CDR3 is 17 residues. Germline V gene sequence: CDR1 LNHDA, CDR2 SQIVND (reference sequence). This CDR3 is CASTMVRSGSMNTEAFF. CDR3 coding DNA: TGTGCCAGTACCATGGTTCGGTCAGGGTCCATGAACACTGAAGCTTTCTTT.

V is TRBV7-9 and J is TRBJ2-5; D is undetermined. This CDR3 spans 15 amino acids. V lost 5 bases and J 7 bases, leaving 20 bases between the germline ends. Germline CDR1 is SEHNR and CDR2 is FQNEAQ (reference sequence). CDR3 bases: TGTGCCAGCAGCGAATCCACAGTTACCCTAGGGACCCAGTACTTC. Protein product: CASSESTVTLGTQYF.

The chain couples TRBV21-1 to TRBJ1-5. TRBV21-1 is deemed a pseudogene. The CDR3 contains 16 residues. DNA for the CDR3: TGTGCCAGCAGAAACGCAAGGCCATTTACAAATCAGCCCCAGCATTTT. Translation gives CASRNARPFTNQPQHF.

The chain joins TRBV6-5 to TRBJ1-6; D remains ambiguous. V dropped 7 bases and J dropped 4 bases, with 14 bases sitting between them. The CDR3 extends over 15 amino acids. The germline V gene has CDR1 MNHEY and CDR2 SVGAGI. This CDR3 is CASTRTGNYNSPLHF. In nucleotides, the CDR3 is TGTGCCAGCACCCGAACGGGGAATTATAATTCACCCCTCCACTTT.

This clone turned up a few times. The same CDR3 is also encoded by other DNA sequences in this sample. The chain has TRBV6-5 and TRBJ1-1, with 7 bases matching TRBD1. CDR1 and CDR2 from the germline V gene are MNHEY and SVGAGI. V lost 6 bases and J lost 3; bases outside the gene matches: 7. CDR3 size: 14 residues. The CDR3 DNA follows: TGTGCCAGCAGACGACAGGGCTTGGACACTGAAGCTTTCTTT. Its translation is CASRRQGLDTEAFF.

This chain connects TRBV14 to TRBJ2-7; D remains ambiguous. The V end lost 0 bases, the J end lost 6 bases, and 9 bases lay between the germline ends. The CDR3 is 13 residues long. Germline loops: CDR1 SGHDN, CDR2 FVKESK. In DNA, the CDR3 is TGTGCCAGCAGCCAAGAAGTTGTGTCCGAGCAGTACTTC. It is translated as CASSQEVVSEQYF.

The rearrangement joins TRBV19 to TRBJ2-1; D is perhaps TRBD2 (6 bases). V lost 5 bases and J 7 bases, leaving 18 bases between the germline ends. CDR1 and CDR2 from the germline V gene are LNHDA and SQIVND (reference sequence). There are 15 residues in the CDR3. The CDR3, as DNA: TGTGCCAGTAGTTTTAGCGGTACCGCGCGGAATGAGCAGTTCTTC. Amino acids: CASSFSGTARNEQFF.

The chain combines TRBV13 with TRBJ1-4; D not certain. Trimming shortened V by 0 bases and J by 8 bases, and 7 bases separated the two germline ends. The CDR3 contains 13 residues. Germline V CDR1 and CDR2: PRHDT, FYEKMQ (reference sequence). The CDR3 nucleotides read TGTGCCAGCAGCTTAGGGCTGGGAGAAAAACTGTTTTTT. It encodes CASSLGLGEKLFF.

The chain joins TRBV19 to TRBJ2-4; 14 nucleotides agree with TRBD2. Germline V gives CDR1 LNHDA, CDR2 SQIVND (reference sequence). This CDR3 spans 17 amino acids. With V trimmed by 4 bases and J by 4 bases, 6 bases remained unmatched. The CDR3 loop is CASSTPGTSGGKNIQYF. The CDR3 bases are TGTGCCAGTAGTACACCCGGGACTAGCGGGGGAAAAAACATTCAGTACTTC.